Listed here are 15 T cell receptor beta chains from one sample, sequenced in a study of control samples from healthy donors and cancer patients. The table came from immunoSEQ multiplex PCR; TCRdb's copy has only in-frame clones and leaves some out. The table has approximately 170,000 clones, around nine tenths seen once. The sample consisted of blood. Source of these receptors: a woman younger than 45 in good health.

This rearrangement joins TRBV7-2 to TRBJ2-7, with 8 nucleotides matching TRBD1. The V segment lost 0 bases and the J segment 3 bases; nucleotides outside the gene matches: 4. The CDR3 spans 15 residues. Germline-derived CDR1 and CDR2 are SGHTA and FQGNSA. This CDR3 is CASSLALGQGYEQYF. CDR3 DNA sequence: TGTGCCAGCAGCTTAGCGCTTGGACAGGGCTACGAGCAGTACTTC. The whole variable domain, remainder taken from reference TRBV7-2 and TRBJ2-7, is GAGVSQSPSNKVTEKGKDVELRCDPISGHTALYWYRQSLGQGLEFLIYFQGNSAPDKSGLPSDRFSAERTGGSVSTLTIQRTQQEDSAVYLCASSLALGQGYEQYFGPGTRLTVT.

This rearrangement joins TRBV14 to TRBJ1-1, with D perhaps matching TRBD1 (6 bases). Looked up from germline, CDR1 is SGHDN and CDR2 is FVKESK. The CDR3 totals 14 residues. V was clipped by 3 bases and J by 3 bases, with 11 bases between them. The CDR3 DNA is TGTGCCAGCAGCCAGGGGGGCGCGGACACTGAAGCTTTCTTT. The encoded protein is CASSQGGADTEAFF. Full variable domain (rest looked up from reference TRBV14 and TRBJ1-1): EAGVTQFPSHSVIEKGQTVTLRCDPISGHDNLYWYRRVMGKEIKFLLHFVKESKQDESGMPNNRFLAERTGGTYSTLKVQPAELEDSGVYFCASSQGGADTEAFFGQGTRLTVV.

The J gene is TRBJ2-2, the V gene TRBV7-9; tentative D call: TRBD1 (5 bases). Trimming took off 5 bases at V and 4 bases at J, with 11 bases between the two ends. Germline CDR1 reads SEHNR; CDR2 reads FQNEAQ (reference sequence). The CDR3 loop spans 14 amino acids. The CDR3 spells CASSKDTITGELFF. The DNA for the CDR3 is TGTGCCAGCAGCAAGGACACCATCACCGGGGAGCTGTTTTTT.

This chain joins TRBV6-5 and TRBJ2-7; 7 bases line up with TRBD2. The germline V gene has CDR1 MNHEY and CDR2 SVGAGI. The CDR3 sequence is 12 residues long. The V segment lost 10 bases and the J segment 6 bases; nucleotides outside the gene matches: 9. The CDR3, as DNA: TGTGCCACAGGTAGCGGGCCCTTCGAGCAGTACTTC. It encodes CATGSGPFEQYF.

This clone was picked up one time. The rearrangement joins TRBV10-3 to TRBJ2-3; D is possibly TRBD2 (6 bases). Trimming left V 0 bases short and J 3 bases short, with 7 bases between. This CDR3 contains 14 residues. CDR1 and CDR2 from the germline V gene are ENHRY and SYGVKD. The DNA of the CDR3 is TGTGCCATCAGTGAGTCAGGAGGGACAGATACGCAGTATTTT. Amino acid sequence: CAISESGGTDTQYF.

This clone was seen just once. The chain couples TRBV7-2 to TRBJ1-1, with D hard to call. This CDR3 contains 14 residues. The germline V gene has CDR1 SGHTA and CDR2 FQGNSA. V was cut by 7 bases and J by 1 base, with 13 bases left in between. CDR3 amino acids: CASTSSAGNTEAFF. The CDR3, as DNA: TGTGCCAGCACCTCCTCGGCGGGGAACACTGAAGCTTTCTTT.

The chain is built from TRBV6-5 and TRBJ1-3; D unclear. The CDR3 sequence is 16 residues long. Trimming pared 0 bases from V and 4 bases from J, leaving 13 bases between. Germline assignment: CDR1 MNHEY and CDR2 SVGAGI. CDR3 loop: CASSYSRIGQGNTIYF. The CDR3 DNA reads as TGTGCCAGCAGTTACTCGCGGATAGGGCAGGGAAACACCATATATTTT.

The CDR3 region is CASSQDPGTGGEQYF. The CDR3 DNA is TGTGCCAGCAGCCAAGATCCCGGGACAGGGGGCGAGCAGTACTTC. The rearrangement links TRBV4-2 to TRBJ2-7; 11 positions agree with TRBD1. After removal of 0 bases from V and 6 bases from J, the junction contained 4 bases not matched to a gene. Germline-derived CDR1 and CDR2 are LGHNA and YNFKEQ. The CDR3 runs 15 residues.

This clone appeared a single time. This chain uses TRBV11-1 with TRBJ2-7; D is perhaps TRBD1 (5 bases). Trimming left V 1 base short and J 1 base short, with 8 bases between. In germline, CDR1 is SGHAT, CDR2 FQDESV (reference sequence). This CDR3 spans 14 amino acids. The CDR3 nucleotides read TGTGCCAGCAGCTTAGTTACAGGATCCTACGAGCAGTACTTC. Protein: CASSLVTGSYEQYF.

V and J are TRBV5-1 and TRBJ2-5; 7 nucleotides align to TRBD1. Germline CDR1 and CDR2: SGHRS and YFSETQ. Trimming took 0 bases from V and 7 from J; bases not matched to a gene: 9. CDR3 length: 15 amino acids. CDR3 sequence: CASSLEGGFVGTQYF. Written as DNA, the CDR3 is TGCGCCAGCAGCTTGGAAGGGGGCTTTGTGGGGACCCAGTACTTC. The full variable domain, rest sourced from reference TRBV5-1 and TRBJ2-5, is KAGVTQTPRYLIKTRGQQVTLSCSPISGHRSVSWYQQTPGQGLQFLFEYFSETQRNKGNFPGRFSGRQFSNSRSEMNVSTLELGDSALYLCASSLEGGFVGTQYFGPGTRLLVL.

The chain is built from TRBV19 and TRBJ1-6; TRBD1 might be the D (5 bases). There are 17 residues in the CDR3. The V end lost 7 bases, the J end lost 8 bases, and 24 bases lay between the germline ends. The germline gives CDR1 LNHDA, CDR2 SQIVND (reference sequence). The CDR3 DNA is TGTGCCAGTACCCCGGGACGACAGTACGAAAGAGATTCACCCCTCCACTTT. Its protein product is CASTPGRQYERDSPLHF.

This chain links TRBV6-5 with TRBJ2-1; no firm D call. In germline, CDR1 is MNHEY, CDR2 SVGAGI. Trimming removed 2 bases from V and 8 bases from J, with 10 bases in between. The CDR3 has 13 residues. This CDR3 reads CASSYNGGDEQFF. CDR3 DNA sequence: TGTGCCAGCAGTTACAACGGTGGGGATGAGCAGTTCTTC.

This rearrangement joins TRBV5-6 to TRBJ2-5; TRBD1 aligns across 9 bases. Germline-derived CDR1 and CDR2 are SGHDT and YYEEEE. The trim removed 4 bases at V and 5 bases at J, leaving 3 bases unmatched. This CDR3 is built from 13 residues. The CDR3 protein is CASSRDRVETQYF. CDR3 sequence (DNA): TGTGCCAGCAGCCGGGACAGGGTCGAGACCCAGTACTTC.

The chain couples TRBV18 to TRBJ1-5; D is unclear. V was shortened by 4 bases and J by 2 bases, with 9 bases between the two germline ends. From germline, CDR1 is KGHSH and CDR2 LQKENI. CDR3 length equals 14 residues. The CDR3 DNA reads TGTGCCAGCTCACGCGCGGGAGGCAATCAGCCCCAGCATTTT. It is translated as CASSRAGGNQPQHF.

The chain couples TRBV9 to TRBJ2-7; D call uncertain. V lost 0 bases and J lost 3, with 10 bases in between. Looked up from germline, CDR1 is SGDLS and CDR2 is YYNGEE. The CDR3 has 14 amino acids. The CDR3 DNA reads TGTGCCAGCAGCGTAGGGGCTAGTTTCTACGAGCAGTACTTC. Its protein product is CASSVGASFYEQYF.